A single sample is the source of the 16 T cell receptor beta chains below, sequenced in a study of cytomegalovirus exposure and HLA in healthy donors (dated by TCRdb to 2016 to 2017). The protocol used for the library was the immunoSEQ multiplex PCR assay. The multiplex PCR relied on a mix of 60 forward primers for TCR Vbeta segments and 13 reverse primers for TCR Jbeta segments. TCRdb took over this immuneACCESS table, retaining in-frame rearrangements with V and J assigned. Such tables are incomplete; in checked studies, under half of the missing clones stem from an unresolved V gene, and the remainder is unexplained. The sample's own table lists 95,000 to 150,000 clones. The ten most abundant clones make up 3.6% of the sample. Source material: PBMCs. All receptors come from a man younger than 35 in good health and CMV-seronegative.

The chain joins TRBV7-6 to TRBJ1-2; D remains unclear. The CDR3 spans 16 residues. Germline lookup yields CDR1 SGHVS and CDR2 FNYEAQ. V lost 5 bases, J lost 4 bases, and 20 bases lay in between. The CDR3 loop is CASSPFISPGTYGYTF. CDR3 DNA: TGTGCCAGCAGCCCCTTCATTAGCCCTGGAACCTATGGCTACACCTTC.

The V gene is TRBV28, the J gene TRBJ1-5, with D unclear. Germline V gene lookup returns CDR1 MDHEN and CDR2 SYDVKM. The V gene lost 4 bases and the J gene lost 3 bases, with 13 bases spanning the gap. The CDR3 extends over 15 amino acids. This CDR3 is CASSSPPGFNQPQHF. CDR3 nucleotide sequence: TGTGCCAGCAGTTCCCCCCCGGGGTTCAATCAGCCCCAGCATTTT.

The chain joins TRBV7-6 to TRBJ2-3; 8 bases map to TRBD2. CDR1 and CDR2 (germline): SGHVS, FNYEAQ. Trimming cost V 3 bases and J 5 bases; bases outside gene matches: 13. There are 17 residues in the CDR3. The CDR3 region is CASSLGNSGAYRDTQYF. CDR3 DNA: TGTGCCAGCAGCTTGGGGAATAGCGGGGCCTACAGAGATACGCAGTATTTT.

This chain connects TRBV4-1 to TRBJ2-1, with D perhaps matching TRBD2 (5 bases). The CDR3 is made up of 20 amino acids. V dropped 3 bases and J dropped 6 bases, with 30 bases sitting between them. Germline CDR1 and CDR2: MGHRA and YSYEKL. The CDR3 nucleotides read TGCGCCAGCAGCCATTTTACGGGAAGTCCGGGCTCGAATTACCCCAATGAGCAGTTCTTC. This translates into CASSHFTGSPGSNYPNEQFF.

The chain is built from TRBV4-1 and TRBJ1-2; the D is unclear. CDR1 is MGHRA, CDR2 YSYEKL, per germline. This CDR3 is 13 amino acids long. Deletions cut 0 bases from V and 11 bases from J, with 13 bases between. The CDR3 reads CASSQDTSPKYTF. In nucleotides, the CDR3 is TGCGCCAGCAGCCAAGATACTAGCCCAAAGTACACCTTC.

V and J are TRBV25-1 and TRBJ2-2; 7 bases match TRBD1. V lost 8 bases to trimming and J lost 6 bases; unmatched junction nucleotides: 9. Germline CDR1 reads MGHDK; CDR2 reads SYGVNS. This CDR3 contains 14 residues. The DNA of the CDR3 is TGTGCCAGCCAAGGTGGACAGGAGGCCGGGGAGCTGTTTTTT. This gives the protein CASQGGQEAGELFF.

The CDR3 coding sequence is TGTGCCAGCAGCCCAGGACTAGCGGCTGGCTACGAGCAGTACTTC. This translates into CASSPGLAAGYEQYF. The chain links TRBV13 to TRBJ2-5; 10 positions match TRBD2. The tail of the sequence fits TRBJ2-7 better, so the J call may be wrong. Germline assignment: CDR1 PRHDT and CDR2 FYEKMQ (reference sequence). The CDR3 has 15 residues.

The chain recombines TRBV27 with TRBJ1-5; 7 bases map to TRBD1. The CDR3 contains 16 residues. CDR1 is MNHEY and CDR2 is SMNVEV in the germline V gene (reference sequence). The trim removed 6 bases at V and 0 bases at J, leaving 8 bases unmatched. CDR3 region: CASRSGGKNSNQPQHF. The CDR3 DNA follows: TGTGCCAGCAGATCAGGGGGGAAAAATAGCAATCAGCCCCAGCATTTT.

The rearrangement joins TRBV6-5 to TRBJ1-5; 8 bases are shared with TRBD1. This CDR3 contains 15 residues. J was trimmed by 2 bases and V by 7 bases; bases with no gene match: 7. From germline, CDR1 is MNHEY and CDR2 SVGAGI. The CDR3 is CASTQTGEGNQPQHF. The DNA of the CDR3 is TGTGCCAGCACCCAGACAGGGGAGGGCAATCAGCCCCAGCATTTT.

The CDR3 is CASSADRVYGYTF. CDR3 in DNA: TGCGCCAGCAGCGCGGACAGGGTTTATGGCTACACCTTC. The chain joins TRBV5-1 to TRBJ1-2, with TRBD1 identical over 8 bases. This CDR3 is 13 amino acids long. Germline V CDR1 and CDR2: SGHRS, YFSETQ. Germline trimming cut 4 bases from V and 5 bases from J; bases unmatched to any gene: 4.

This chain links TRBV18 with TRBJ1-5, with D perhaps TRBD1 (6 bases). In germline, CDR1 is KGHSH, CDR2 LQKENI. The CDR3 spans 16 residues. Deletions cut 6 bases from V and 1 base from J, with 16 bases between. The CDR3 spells CASSRGGGWSNQPQHF. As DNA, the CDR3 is TGTGCCAGCTCCCGAGGGGGGGGCTGGAGCAATCAGCCCCAGCATTTT. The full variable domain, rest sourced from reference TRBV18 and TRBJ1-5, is NAGVMQNPRHLVRRRGQEARLRCSPMKGHSHVYWYRQLPEEGLKFMVYLQKENIIDESGMPKERFSAEFPKEGPSILRIQQVVRGDSAAYFCASSRGGGWSNQPQHFGDGTRLSIL.

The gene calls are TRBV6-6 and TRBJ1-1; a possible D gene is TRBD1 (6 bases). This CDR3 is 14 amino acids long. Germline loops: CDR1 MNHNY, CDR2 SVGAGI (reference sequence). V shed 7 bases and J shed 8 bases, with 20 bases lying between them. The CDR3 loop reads CASKKGTPDIEAFF. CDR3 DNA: TGTGCCAGCAAAAAGGGGACACCAGATATCGAAGCTTTCTTT.

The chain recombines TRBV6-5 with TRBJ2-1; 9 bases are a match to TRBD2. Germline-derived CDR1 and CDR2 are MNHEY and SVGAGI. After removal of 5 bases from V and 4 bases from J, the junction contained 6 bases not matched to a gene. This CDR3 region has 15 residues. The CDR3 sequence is CASSPLAGMYNEQFF. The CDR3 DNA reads TGTGCCAGCAGTCCTCTAGCGGGGATGTACAATGAGCAGTTCTTC.

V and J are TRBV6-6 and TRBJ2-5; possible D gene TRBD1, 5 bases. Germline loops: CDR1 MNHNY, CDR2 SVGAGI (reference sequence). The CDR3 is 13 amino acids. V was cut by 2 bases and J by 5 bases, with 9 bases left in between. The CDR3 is CASSYRGTETQYF. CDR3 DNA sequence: TGTGCCAGCAGTTACAGGGGTACGGAGACCCAGTACTTC.

As DNA, the CDR3 is TGTGCCAGCAGCTCCGTGGGTGAGGGCCTTGGAGGCTACACCTTC. Protein product: CASSSVGEGLGGYTF. The V gene is TRBV5-6, the J gene TRBJ1-2; D is unclear. Between the trimmed V and J ends, which lost 3 bases and 8 bases, there was a span of 20 bases. CDR1 is SGHDT, CDR2 YYEEEE, per germline. There are 15 residues in the CDR3.

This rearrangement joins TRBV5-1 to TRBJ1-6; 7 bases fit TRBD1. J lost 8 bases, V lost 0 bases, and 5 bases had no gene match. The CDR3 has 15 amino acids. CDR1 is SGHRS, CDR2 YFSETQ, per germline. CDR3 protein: CASSLGQGRDSPLHF. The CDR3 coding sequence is TGCGCCAGCAGCTTGGGACAGGGTCGGGATTCACCCCTCCACTTT.